Sequencing of this TCR beta chain was carried out in a study of human T cells and chemical hapten exposure. MiXCR, applied by TCRdb to the RACE reads, yields one record per CDR3 protein. The sample has about 190,000 distinct CDR3 sequences, more than 20% seen once. The sample's time point: patch test 3, about 24 weeks after DPC sensitization. Treatment meaning: therapeutic diphenylcyclopropenone sensitization with weekly scalp DPC. Germline V CDR1 and CDR2: MNHEY, SMNVEV (reference sequence). V shed 7 bases and J shed 9 bases, with 13 bases lying between them. The CDR3 is made up of 13 amino acids. The sequencing used whole blood, collected in connection with sensitization to the hapten diphenylcyclopropenone (DPC). The V and J genes are TRBV27 and TRBJ1-6; D might be TRBD1 (6 bases). The sequence derives from a woman aged 35 to 49 with alopecia areata. Some clones in this sample may be carry-over from other donors' samples. CDR3 residues: CASTRGASSPLHF. CDR3 bases: TGTGCCAGCACGCGGGGGGCGAGTTCACCCCTCCACTTT.